One and the same sample provided the 21 T cell receptor beta chains below, sequenced in a study of response to subunit inactivated influenza vaccine. In TCRdb, the RT-PCR reads were re-called with MiXCR into one record per CDR3 protein. The repertoire has about 570,000 distinct CDR3 sequences, 11% of them found once; the top ten carry 8% to 13%. A further study also used this sample, focusing on T cells expressing NK-cell markers. That work adds: cDNA encoding TCR beta was synthesized via 5'RACE template switching incorporating UMIs.

Sequencing used PBMCs from blood, obtained on the day of vaccination. All receptors come from a man in his forties or fifties who received an inactivated influenza vaccine.

There are a few counts of this clonotype. The chain is built from TRBV28 and TRBJ1-2, with D hard to call. The CDR3 consists of 18 residues. From germline, CDR1 is MDHEN and CDR2 SYDVKM. Trimming removed 5 bases at V and 3 bases at J, with 25 bases between. The CDR3 nucleotides read TGTGCCAGCAGTCCCAAGAAGATCCGAAGCTTGACGTACTATGGCTACACCTTC. Amino acid sequence: CASSPKKIRSLTYYGYTF.

The chain links TRBV20-1 to TRBJ1-2; weak D call: TRBD1 (5 bases). The V gene lost 3 bases and the J gene lost 5 bases, with 19 bases spanning the gap. The CDR3 is made up of 15 amino acids. Germline CDR1 DFQATT, CDR2 SNEGSKA (reference sequence). CDR3 sequence reads: CSARRPGPSTYGYTF. The CDR3 nucleotides are TGCAGTGCTAGGAGACCGGGACCGTCAACTTATGGCTACACCTTC.

This clonotype showed up just a few times. The V gene is TRBV6-1, the J gene TRBJ2-2; D perhaps matches TRBD1 (5 bases). This CDR3 contains 15 residues. Germline values: CDR1 MNHNS, CDR2 SASEGT. Trimming removed 7 bases at V and 0 bases at J, with 12 bases between. CDR3 sequence reads: CASTAPGPNTGELFF. In DNA, the CDR3 is TGTGCCAGCACCGCCCCAGGGCCGAACACCGGGGAGCTGTTTTTT.

This clonotype was recorded at least ten times. This rearrangement joins TRBV7-2 to TRBJ2-7, with D uncertain. The CDR3 consists of 15 residues. From germline, CDR1 is SGHTA and CDR2 FQGNSA. Trimming pared 5 bases from V and 1 base from J, leaving 15 bases between. The CDR3 DNA sequence: TGTGCCAGCAGCCCCGGCAGGTTCCTATCCTACGAGCAGTACTTC. Its protein is CASSPGRFLSYEQYF.

This clonotype was observed many times. The chain combines TRBV28 with TRBJ2-3; TRBD2 matches 14 bases. Germline loops: CDR1 MDHEN, CDR2 SYDVKM. This CDR3 region has 15 residues. The trim removed 6 bases at V and 4 bases at J, leaving 3 bases unmatched. Here the CDR3 reads CASRRTSGRPDTQYF. The CDR3 DNA follows: TGTGCCAGCAGACGGACTAGCGGGAGGCCAGATACGCAGTATTTT. The whole variable domain, filled in from reference TRBV28 and TRBJ2-3, reads DVKVTQSSRYLVKRTGEKVFLECVQDMDHENMFWYRQDPGLGLRLIYFSYDVKMKEKGDIPEGYSVSREKKERFSLILESASTNQTSMYLCASRRTSGRPDTQYFGPGTRLTVL.

This clonotype occurred once. With a much larger clone just one base away, this may be a read error. The chain employs TRBV5-1 and TRBJ2-3; the D is unclear. The CDR3 is 15 amino acids. The germline V gene has CDR1 SGHRS and CDR2 YFSETQ. With 4 bases removed from V and 6 bases from J, the gap between germline ends came to 18 bases. In DNA form, the CDR3 reads TGCGCCAGCAGCATGGGTCGTGCTTCCACGGATACGCAGTATTTT. It translates to CASSMGRASTDTQYF.

V gene TRBV12-3 or TRBV12-4 combines with J gene TRBJ1-4; 7 bases fit TRBD1. With 4 bases clipped from V and 10 bases from J, the junction kept 9 bases outside the gene matches. The CDR3 is 14 amino acids. CDR3 region: CASSSSGTASKLFF. The DNA of the CDR3 is TGTGCCAGCAGTTCGTCCGGGACAGCCTCAAAACTGTTTTTT.

This clonotype showed up just a few times. V and J are TRBV6-1 and TRBJ2-1; weak D call: TRBD1 (6 bases). In germline, CDR1 is MNHNS, CDR2 SASEGT. The V and J ends lost 5 bases and 7 bases respectively, with 15 bases between them. This CDR3 contains 14 residues. The CDR3 nucleotides read TGTGCCAGCAGTCAACTAAAAACAGGGAATGAGCAGTTCTTC. Its protein is CASSQLKTGNEQFF.

This chain joins TRBV29-1 and TRBJ1-2, with 8 bases that match TRBD1. Germline lookup yields CDR1 SQVTM and CDR2 ANQGSEA. This CDR3 spans 11 amino acids. The V gene end was trimmed by 4 bases and the J gene end by 8 bases; junction bases not matched to a gene: 3. CDR3 bases: TGCAGCGTTGTAGGGGACAGGGGCTACACCTTC. Residues: CSVVGDRGYTF.

The chain employs TRBV6-2 or TRBV6-3 and TRBJ2-7; TRBD2 matches 8 bases. The V segment lost 2 bases and the J segment 3 bases; nucleotides outside the gene matches: 6. Germline V lookup: CDR1 MNHEY, CDR2 SVGEGT. The CDR3 has 15 amino acids. CDR3 amino acids: CASSYTSGLRYEQYF. The DNA of the CDR3 is TGTGCCAGCAGTTACACTAGCGGACTTCGCTACGAGCAGTACTTC.

This clonotype was seen ten or more times. The chain employs TRBV7-2 and TRBJ2-2; no firm D call. This CDR3 has 15 residues. Per germline, CDR1 SGHTA and CDR2 FQGNSA. Between the trimmed V and J ends, which lost 5 bases and 0 bases, there was a span of 10 bases. The CDR3 region is CASSQQGPNTGELFF. Here the CDR3 DNA reads TGTGCCAGCAGCCAACAAGGCCCGAACACCGGGGAGCTGTTTTTT.

The J gene is TRBJ2-7, the V gene TRBV5-6; no clear D. V was shortened by 3 bases and J by 9 bases, with 16 bases between the two germline ends. Germline CDR1 is SGHDT and CDR2 is YYEEEE. This CDR3 spans 13 amino acids. CDR3 in amino acids: CASSYRQFSGQYF. CDR3 coding DNA: TGTGCCAGCAGCTATCGCCAGTTTTCGGGGCAGTACTTC.

This clonotype came up a few times. This rearrangement joins TRBV27 to TRBJ2-3; D not certain. Trimming pared 2 bases from V and 8 bases from J, leaving 14 bases between. The CDR3 loop spans 14 amino acids. CDR1 MNHEY and CDR2 SMNVEV come from the germline V gene (reference sequence). The CDR3 is CASSLRIRVPTQYF. The CDR3 nucleotides are TGTGCCAGCAGTTTACGCATTAGGGTCCCTACGCAGTATTTT.

The rearrangement links TRBV29-1 to TRBJ2-1; 10 nucleotides align to TRBD1. V gave up 6 bases and J gave up 4 bases; unmatched junction bases: 6. The CDR3 contains 14 residues. Germline-derived CDR1 and CDR2 are SQVTM and ANQGSEA. The chain's CDR3 is CSVSPGQGYNEQFF. DNA of the CDR3: TGCAGCGTGAGCCCGGGACAGGGGTACAATGAGCAGTTCTTC.

The chain carries TRBV20-1 and TRBJ2-5, with 9 bases aligning to TRBD2. Germline V gene sequence: CDR1 DFQATT, CDR2 SNEGSKA (reference sequence). The V segment lost 3 bases and the J segment 3 bases; nucleotides outside the gene matches: 5. This CDR3 region has 14 residues. The CDR3 DNA reads TGCAGTGCTAGGGGGCGGGAGGGCAAAGAGACCCAGTACTTC. Protein sequence: CSARGREGKETQYF.

Of note for this clonotype: This clone may be a read error of a much larger clone one base away. V and J are TRBV5-1 and TRBJ1-1; D unclear. Germline V gene lookup returns CDR1 SGHRS and CDR2 YFSETQ. The CDR3 totals 13 residues. CDR3 coding DNA: TGCGCCGGCAGCATCAACTTGAACACTGAAGCTTTCTTT. As protein: CAGSINLNTEAFF.

This clonotype was counted a few times. The CDR3 DNA reads as TGTGCCTGGAGAGATGGGTTTAGAAATTCACCCCTCCACTTT. It translates to CAWRDGFRNSPLHF. This chain joins TRBV30 and TRBJ1-6; D unclear. V lost 3 bases and J lost 7, with 13 bases in between. In germline, CDR1 is GTSNPN, CDR2 SVGIG (reference sequence). The CDR3 consists of 14 residues.

Only a few counts were recorded for this clonotype. V gene TRBV11-3 combines with J gene TRBJ2-5, with D possibly called TRBD1 or TRBD2 (8 bases each). CDR1 is SGHNT and CDR2 is YENEEA in the germline V gene. The CDR3 runs to 21 residues. V shed 4 bases and J shed 2 bases, with 32 bases lying between them. The DNA of the CDR3 is TGTGCCAGCAGCTCTCGACCTCTACAGGGGGTTCCAGCGGGAGAACAAGAGACCCAGTACTTC. This encodes CASSSRPLQGVPAGEQETQYF.

A word on this clonotype: No conserved phenylalanine or tryptophan is present at the end of the CDR3, so a read error is the likely explanation. The chain uses TRBV19 and TRBJ1-5; D call uncertain. Between the trimmed V and J ends, which lost 3 bases and 3 bases, there was a span of 15 bases. The CDR3 contains 16 residues. Germline values: CDR1 LNHDA, CDR2 SQIVND (reference sequence). The CDR3 DNA reads TGTGCCAGTAGTATTTCCCACGGCCCAGTCAATCAGCCCCAGCATCTT. Its translation: CASSISHGPVNQPQHL.

The chain has TRBV6-1 and TRBJ2-7; a weak D match, TRBD1 (6 bases). The V gene's germline CDR1 is MNHNS and CDR2 SASEGT. The CDR3 covers 16 residues. V lost 5 bases and J 3 bases, leaving 20 bases between the germline ends. The CDR3 sequence is CASSPLPTGLGYEQYF. The CDR3 DNA follows: TGTGCCAGCAGTCCCCTCCCAACAGGGTTAGGCTACGAGCAGTACTTC.

This clonotype was counted many times. This rearrangement joins TRBV14 to TRBJ1-4; no reliable D call. The CDR3 totals 15 residues. The germline V and J ends were trimmed by 0 bases and 7 bases, with 12 bases remaining between them. From germline, CDR1 is SGHDN and CDR2 FVKESK. CDR3 DNA sequence: TGTGCCAGCAGCCAAGATCCGGGGATCCTTGAAAAACTGTTTTTT. The encoded protein is CASSQDPGILEKLFF. The whole variable domain, filled in from reference TRBV14 and TRBJ1-4, reads EAGVTQFPSHSVIEKGQTVTLRCDPISGHDNLYWYRRVMGKEIKFLLHFVKESKQDESGMPNNRFLAERTGGTYSTLKVQPAELEDSGVYFCASSQDPGILEKLFFGSGTQLSVL.